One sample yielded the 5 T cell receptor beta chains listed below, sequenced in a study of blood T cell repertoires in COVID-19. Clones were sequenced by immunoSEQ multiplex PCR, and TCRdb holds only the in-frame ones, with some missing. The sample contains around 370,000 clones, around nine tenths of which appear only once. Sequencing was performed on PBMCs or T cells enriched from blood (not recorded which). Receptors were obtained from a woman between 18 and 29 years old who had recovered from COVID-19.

Written as DNA, the CDR3 is TGTGCCAGCAGCTTAACCCTAGCGGGGGGGTCCGATACGCAGTATTTT. It encodes CASSLTLAGGSDTQYF. The chain joins TRBV11-2 to TRBJ2-3; 12 bases match TRBD2. The V segment lost 2 bases and the J segment 6 bases; nucleotides outside the gene matches: 6. This CDR3 is 16 amino acids long. Germline V gives CDR1 SGHAT, CDR2 FQNNGV.

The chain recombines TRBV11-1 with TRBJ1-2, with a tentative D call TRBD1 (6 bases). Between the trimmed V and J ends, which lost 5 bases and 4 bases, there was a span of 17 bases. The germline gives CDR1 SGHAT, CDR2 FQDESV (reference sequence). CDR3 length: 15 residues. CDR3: CASSPDRTDFYGYTF. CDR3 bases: TGTGCCAGCAGCCCTGACCGGACAGACTTCTATGGCTACACCTTC.

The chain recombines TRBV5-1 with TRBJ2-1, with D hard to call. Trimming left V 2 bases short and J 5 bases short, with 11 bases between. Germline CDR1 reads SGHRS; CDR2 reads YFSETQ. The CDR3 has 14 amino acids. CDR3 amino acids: CASSFITLNNEQFF. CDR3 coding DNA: TGCGCCAGCAGCTTCATAACTTTAAACAATGAGCAGTTCTTC.

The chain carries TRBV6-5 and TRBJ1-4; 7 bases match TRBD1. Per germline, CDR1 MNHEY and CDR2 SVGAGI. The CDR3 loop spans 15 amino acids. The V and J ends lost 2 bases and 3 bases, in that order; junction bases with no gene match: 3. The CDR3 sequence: CASSYPGQPNEKLFF. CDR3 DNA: TGTGCCAGCAGTTACCCGGGACAGCCTAATGAAAAACTGTTTTTT.

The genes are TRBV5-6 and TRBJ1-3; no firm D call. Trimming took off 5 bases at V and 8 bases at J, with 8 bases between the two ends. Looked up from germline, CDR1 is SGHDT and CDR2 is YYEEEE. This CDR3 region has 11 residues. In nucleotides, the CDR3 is TGTGCCAGCAGTCGGAGGGACACCATATATTTT. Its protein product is CASSRRDTIYF.